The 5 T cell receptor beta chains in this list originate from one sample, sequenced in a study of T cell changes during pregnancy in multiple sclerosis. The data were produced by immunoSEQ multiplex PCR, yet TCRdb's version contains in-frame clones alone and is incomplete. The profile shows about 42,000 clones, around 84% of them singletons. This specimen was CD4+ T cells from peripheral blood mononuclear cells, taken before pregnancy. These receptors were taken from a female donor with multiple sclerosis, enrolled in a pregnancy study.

The CDR3 spells CASSQETGNTEAFF. The CDR3 DNA reads TGTGCCAGCAGCCAAGAGACTGGGAACACTGAAGCTTTCTTT. V usage is TRBV4-2 and J usage is TRBJ1-1; D uncertain. This CDR3 contains 14 residues. Trimming removed 0 bases at V and 1 base at J, with 6 bases between. Per germline, CDR1 LGHNA and CDR2 YNFKEQ.

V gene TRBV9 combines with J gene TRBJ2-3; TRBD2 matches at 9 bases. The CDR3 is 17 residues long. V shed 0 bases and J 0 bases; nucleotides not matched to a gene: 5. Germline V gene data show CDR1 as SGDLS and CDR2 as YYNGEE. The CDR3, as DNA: TGTGCCAGCAGCGTAGGACTAGCGGAACTTAGCACAGATACGCAGTATTTT. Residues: CASSVGLAELSTDTQYF.

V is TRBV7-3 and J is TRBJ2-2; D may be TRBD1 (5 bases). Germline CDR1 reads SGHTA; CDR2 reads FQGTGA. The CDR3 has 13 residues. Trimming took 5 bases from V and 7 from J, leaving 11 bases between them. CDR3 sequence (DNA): TGTGCCAGCAGCGCGGCAGGGAACGGGGAGCTGTTTTTT. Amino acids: CASSAAGNGELFF.

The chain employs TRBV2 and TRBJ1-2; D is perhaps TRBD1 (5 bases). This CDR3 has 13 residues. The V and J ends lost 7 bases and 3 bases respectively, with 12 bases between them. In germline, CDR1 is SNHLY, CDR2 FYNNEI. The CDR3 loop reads CASKAGVDYGYTF. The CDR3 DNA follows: TGTGCCAGCAAGGCGGGGGTGGACTATGGCTACACCTTC.

The CDR3 region has the DNA TGTGCCAGCAGTTACGACGACAGTCTAGGAGATGGCTACACCTTC. As protein: CASSYDDSLGDGYTF. The V gene is TRBV25-1, the J gene TRBJ1-2, with D tentatively TRBD1 (5 bases). Trimming removed 5 bases at V and 6 bases at J, with 19 bases between. This CDR3 is 15 amino acids long. Germline V gene sequence: CDR1 MGHDK, CDR2 SYGVNS.